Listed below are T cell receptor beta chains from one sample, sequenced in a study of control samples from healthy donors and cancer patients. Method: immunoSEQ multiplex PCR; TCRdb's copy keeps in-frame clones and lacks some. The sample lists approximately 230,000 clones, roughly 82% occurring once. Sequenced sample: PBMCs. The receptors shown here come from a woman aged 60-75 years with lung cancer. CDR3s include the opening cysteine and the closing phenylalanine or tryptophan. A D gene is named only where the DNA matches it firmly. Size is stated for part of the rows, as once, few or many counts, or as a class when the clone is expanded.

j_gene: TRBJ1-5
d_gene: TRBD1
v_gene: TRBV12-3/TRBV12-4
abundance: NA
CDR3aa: CASSWTGNQPQHF
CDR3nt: TGTGCCAGCAGTTGGACAGGGAATCAGCCCCAGCATTTT

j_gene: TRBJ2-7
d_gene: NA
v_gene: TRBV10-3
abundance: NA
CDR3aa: CAISPVTRNEQYF
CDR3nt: TGTGCCATCAGTCCTGTGACCAGAAACGAGCAGTACTTC

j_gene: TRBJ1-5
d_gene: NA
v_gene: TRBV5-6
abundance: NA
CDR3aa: CASSRREGAQAQPQHF
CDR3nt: TGTGCCAGCAGCCGTCGGGAAGGGGCACAGGCTCAGCCCCAGCATTTT

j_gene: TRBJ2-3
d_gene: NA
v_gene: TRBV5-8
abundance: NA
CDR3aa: CASTWRGTSTDTQYF
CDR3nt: TGTGCCAGCACTTGGCGGGGAACTAGCACAGATACGCAGTATTTT

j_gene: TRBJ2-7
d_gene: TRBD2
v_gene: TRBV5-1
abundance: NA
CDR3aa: CASSLGASGSGNEQYF
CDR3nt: TGCGCCAGCAGCTTGGGAGCTAGCGGGAGTGGCAACGAGCAGTACTTC

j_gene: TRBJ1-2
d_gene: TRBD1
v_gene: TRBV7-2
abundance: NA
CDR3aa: CASSPGQVVTYGYTF
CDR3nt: TGTGCCAGCAGCCCGGGACAGGTGGTAACCTATGGCTACACCTTC

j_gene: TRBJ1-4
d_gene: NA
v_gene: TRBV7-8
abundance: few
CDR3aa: CASSRGVEEKLFF
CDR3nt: TGTGCCAGCAGTCGCGGGGTAGAGGAAAAACTGTTTTTT

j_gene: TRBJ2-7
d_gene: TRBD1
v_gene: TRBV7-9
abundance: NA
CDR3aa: CASSQDRWYEQYF
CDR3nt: TGTGCCAGCAGCCAGGACAGGTGGTACGAGCAGTACTTC

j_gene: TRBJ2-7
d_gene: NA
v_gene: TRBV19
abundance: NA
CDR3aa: CASSIEGRGSGYEQYF
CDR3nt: TGTGCCAGTAGTATAGAAGGGAGAGGGTCAGGCTACGAGCAGTACTTC

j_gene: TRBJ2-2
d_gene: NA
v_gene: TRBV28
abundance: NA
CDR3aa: CASIGGTANTGELFF
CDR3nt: TGTGCCAGCATTGGCGGGACCGCGAACACCGGGGAGCTGTTTTTT

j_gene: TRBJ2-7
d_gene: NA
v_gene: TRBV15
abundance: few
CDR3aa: CATSRESGTYEQYF
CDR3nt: TGTGCCACCAGCAGAGAATCAGGGACCTACGAGCAGTACTTC

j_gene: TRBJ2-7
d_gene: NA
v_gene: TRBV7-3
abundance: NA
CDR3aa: CASSSPGTPEEEQYF
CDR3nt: TGTGCCAGCAGCTCGCCAGGGACACCAGAGGAAGAGCAGTACTTC

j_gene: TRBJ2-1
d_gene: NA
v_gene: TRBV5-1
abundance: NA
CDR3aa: CASSPSGTGSYNEQFF
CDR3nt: TGCGCCAGCAGCCCGTCAGGGACGGGCTCCTACAATGAGCAGTTCTTC

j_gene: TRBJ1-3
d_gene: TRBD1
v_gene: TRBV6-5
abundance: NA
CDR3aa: CASRGQSSGNTIYF
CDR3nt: TGTGCCAGCCGGGGACAGAGCTCTGGAAACACCATATATTTT

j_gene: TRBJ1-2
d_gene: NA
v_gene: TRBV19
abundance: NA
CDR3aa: CASSIRVGYGYTF
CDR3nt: TGTGCCAGTAGTATACGGGTTGGCTATGGCTACACCTTC

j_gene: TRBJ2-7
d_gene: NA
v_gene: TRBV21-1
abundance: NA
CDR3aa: CASSKVGTGAYEQYF
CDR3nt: NA

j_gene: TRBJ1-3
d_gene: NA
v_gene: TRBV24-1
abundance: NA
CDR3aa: CATSWDGNTIYF
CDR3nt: TGTGCCACCAGTTGGGATGGAAACACCATATATTTT

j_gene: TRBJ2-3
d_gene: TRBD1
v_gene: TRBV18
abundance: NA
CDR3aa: CASSPPTGAGTQYF
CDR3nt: TGTGCCAGCTCACCCCCGACAGGGGCCGGGACGCAGTATTTT

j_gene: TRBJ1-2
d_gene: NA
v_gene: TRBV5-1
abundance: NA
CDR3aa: CASRQETNYGYTF
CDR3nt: TGCGCCAGCAGGCAGGAGACTAACTATGGCTACACCTTC

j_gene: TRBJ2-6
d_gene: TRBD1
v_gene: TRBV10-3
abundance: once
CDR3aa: CAISTGMAGANVLTF
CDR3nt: TGTGCCATCTCGACAGGGATGGCTGGGGCCAACGTCCTGACTTTC

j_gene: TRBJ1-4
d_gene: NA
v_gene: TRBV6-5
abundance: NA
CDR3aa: CASKGVETNEKLFF
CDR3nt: TGTGCCTCAAAGGGGGTTGAGACTAATGAAAAACTGTTTTTT

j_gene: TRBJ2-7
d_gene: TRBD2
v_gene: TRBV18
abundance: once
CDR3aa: CASSETSWDEQYF
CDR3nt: TGTGCCAGCTCTGAGACTAGCTGGGACGAGCAGTACTTC

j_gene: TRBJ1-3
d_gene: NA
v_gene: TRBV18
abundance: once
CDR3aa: CASSQGRGAGGNTIYF
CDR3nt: TGTGCCAGCTCCCAAGGACGGGGGGCTGGTGGAAACACCATATATTTT

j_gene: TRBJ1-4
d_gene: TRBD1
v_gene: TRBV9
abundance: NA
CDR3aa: CASSLSTGIDEKLFF
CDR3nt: TGTGCCAGCAGCCTCTCGACAGGGATCGACGAAAAACTGTTTTTT

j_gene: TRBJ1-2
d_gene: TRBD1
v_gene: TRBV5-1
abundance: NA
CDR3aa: CASSLTGTGLGSYGYTF
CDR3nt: TGCGCCAGCAGCCTTACCGGGACAGGACTAGGATCGTATGGCTACACCTTC

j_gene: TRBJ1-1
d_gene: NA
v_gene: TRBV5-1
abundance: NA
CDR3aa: CASSDRRGFNTEAFF
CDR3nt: TGCGCCAGCTCCGATCGTCGGGGATTCAACACTGAAGCTTTCTTT

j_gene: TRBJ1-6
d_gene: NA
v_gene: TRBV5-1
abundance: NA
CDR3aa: CASSLGSRGNSPLHF
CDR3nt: TGCGCCAGCAGCTTGGGGTCCAGGGGAAATTCACCCCTCCACTTT

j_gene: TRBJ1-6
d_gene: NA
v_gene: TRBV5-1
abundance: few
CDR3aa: CASRLAGESSPLHF
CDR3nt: TGCGCCAGCAGGTTAGCGGGGGAGAGTTCACCCCTCCACTTT

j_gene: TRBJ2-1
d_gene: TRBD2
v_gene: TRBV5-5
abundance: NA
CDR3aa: CASSLASGGGNEQFF
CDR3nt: TGTGCCAGCAGCTTGGCCAGCGGGGGAGGGAATGAGCAGTTCTTC

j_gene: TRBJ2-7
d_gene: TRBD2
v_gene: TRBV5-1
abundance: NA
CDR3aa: CASSPGGSTTSYEQYF
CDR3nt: TGCGCCAGCAGCCCCGGGGGGTCGACTACGAGCTACGAGCAGTACTTC

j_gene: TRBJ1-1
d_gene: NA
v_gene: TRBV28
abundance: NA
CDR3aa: CASSPFLNTEAFF
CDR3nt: TGTGCCAGCAGTCCCTTTTTGAACACTGAAGCTTTCTTT

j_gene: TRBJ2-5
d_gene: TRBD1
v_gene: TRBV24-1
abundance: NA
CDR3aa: CATSDAGTGRETQYF
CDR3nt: TGTGCCACCAGTGATGCCGGGACAGGGAGAGAGACCCAGTACTTC

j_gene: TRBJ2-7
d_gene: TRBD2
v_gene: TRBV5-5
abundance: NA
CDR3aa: CASSLAGTRGYEQYF
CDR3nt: TGTGCCAGCAGCTTGGCCGGGACTAGGGGTTACGAGCAGTACTTC

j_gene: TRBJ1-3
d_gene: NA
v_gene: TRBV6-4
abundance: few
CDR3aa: CASPIGSGKDFSGNTIYF
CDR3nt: TGTGCCAGCCCTATCGGGTCGGGGAAAGACTTCTCTGGAAACACCATATATTTT

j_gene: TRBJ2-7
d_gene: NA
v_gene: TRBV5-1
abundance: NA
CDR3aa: CASSLGGGYEQYF
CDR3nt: TGCGCCAGCAGCTTGGGCGGAGGCTACGAGCAGTACTTC

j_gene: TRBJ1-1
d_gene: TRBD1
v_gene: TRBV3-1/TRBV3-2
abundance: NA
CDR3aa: CASSRGQGRSAFF
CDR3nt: TGTGCCAGCAGCCGAGGACAGGGTCGGTCAGCTTTCTTT

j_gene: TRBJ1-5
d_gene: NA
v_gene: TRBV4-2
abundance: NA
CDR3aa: CASSQDFSYQPQHF
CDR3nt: TGTGCCAGCAGCCAAGATTTCAGTTATCAGCCCCAGCATTTT

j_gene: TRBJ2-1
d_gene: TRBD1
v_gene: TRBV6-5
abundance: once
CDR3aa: CASSTGGLEQFF
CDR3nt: TGTGCCAGCAGTACAGGGGGCCTTGAGCAGTTCTTC

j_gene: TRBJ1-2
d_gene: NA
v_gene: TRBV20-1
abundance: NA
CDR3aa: CSATHGYTF
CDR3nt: TGCAGTGCTACACATGGCTACACCTTC

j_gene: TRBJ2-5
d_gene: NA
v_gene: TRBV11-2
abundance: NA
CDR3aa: CASSLMTGQETQYF
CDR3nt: TGTGCCAGCAGCTTAATGACAGGACAAGAGACCCAGTACTTC

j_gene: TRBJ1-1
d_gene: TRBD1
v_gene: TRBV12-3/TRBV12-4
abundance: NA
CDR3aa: CASSRTGGTEAFF
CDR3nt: TGTGCCAGCAGCCGTACAGGGGGCACTGAAGCTTTCTTT

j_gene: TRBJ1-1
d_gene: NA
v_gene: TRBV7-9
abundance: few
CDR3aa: CASSPGATGYTEAFF
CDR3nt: TGTGCCAGCAGCCCCGGTGCCACGGGCTACACTGAAGCTTTCTTT

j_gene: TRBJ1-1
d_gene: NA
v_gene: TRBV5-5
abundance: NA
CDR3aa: CASSPQGSTEAFF
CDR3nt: TGTGCCAGCAGCCCCCAGGGCTCAACTGAAGCTTTCTTT

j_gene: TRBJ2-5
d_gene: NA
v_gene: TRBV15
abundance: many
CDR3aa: CATSNSETQYF
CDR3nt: TGTGCCACCAGCAATTCGGAGACCCAGTACTTC

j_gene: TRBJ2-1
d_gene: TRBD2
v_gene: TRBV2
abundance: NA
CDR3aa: CASSLAGNYNEQFF
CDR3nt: TGTGCCAGCAGTCTAGCGGGTAACTACAATGAGCAGTTCTTC

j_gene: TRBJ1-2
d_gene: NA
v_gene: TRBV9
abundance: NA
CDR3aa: CASSVGRNYGYTF
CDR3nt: TGTGCCAGCAGCGTGGGTAGGAACTATGGCTACACCTTC